The T cell receptor beta chain described here comes from a study of T cells in Graves' hyperthyroidism and ophthalmopathy. Study details: Peripheral blood was collected at initial diagnosis, before any treatment.

This clonotype was seen a few times. Germline-derived CDR1 and CDR2 are LNHDA and SQIVND (reference sequence). The CDR3 covers 13 residues. The germline V and J ends were trimmed by 2 bases and 5 bases, with 9 bases remaining between them. RNA transcripts served as the template for amplifying TCR beta CDR3 regions. The study used the HTBI primer set for a first-round RT-PCR of the TCR CDR3. Via MiXCR, TCRdb re-called the multiplex PCR reads, giving one row per CDR3 protein. This table holds 400,000 to 500,000 distinct CDR3 sequences, roughly 13% found once. Sequenced sample: blood. The chain joins TRBV19 to TRBJ1-1; D gene unclear. The origin of this receptor is a young woman with Graves' hyperthyroidism. CDR3 region: CASSIRAGTEAFF. Here the CDR3 DNA reads TGTGCCAGTAGTATACGTGCGGGAACTGAAGCTTTCTTT.